This TCR beta chain was recorded in a study of cytotoxic CD8 clonotypes in ibrutinib-treated CLL (dated by TCRdb to about 2021). About the study as a whole: The cohort was composed of under 12 relapsed/refractory and about 15 treatment-naive patients; IGHV unmutated status was identified in some 17 patients. Partial responses were observed in 24 patients and complete responses in 2; after a median follow-up of 68 months, remission was maintained in 15 or so patients and progression was observed in approximately twelve. The response samples were drawn at a median of approximately 11 months into treatment, with a range of about 6 to 36 months. An average of roughly 250,000 productive templates and approximately 91,000 productive rearrangements was obtained per sample. Patients were still on ibrutinib when every remission and progressive disease sample was collected. Of the roughly 90 people in the trial, about 27 had longitudinal samples available. Cryopreserved peripheral blood mononuclear cells were collected before treatment, at response, and at either disease progression or sustained remission. Overall study outcomes, separate from this receptor: Clonality rose at ibrutinib response, remained stable during sustained remission, and dropped back toward baseline at progression. Baseline clonality exceeded that of age-matched healthy donors and correlated strongly with circulating CD8+ T-cell counts. Public clonotypes were rare and either contracted or stayed stable during treatment, and the rise in clonality at ibrutinib response reflected the expansion of private clonotypes. Sampling times were not matched between sustained-remission and progressing patients, and lymph node repertoires were not studied.

Each clonotype received, on average, 10x coverage in deep resolution sequencing performed on a MiSeq, where the target depth lay between 1 in 1 million and 1 in 200,000 T cells. The immunoSEQ hsTCRB Kit was used to generate the TCR beta libraries. The authors' pipeline ran thus. Data were analyzed with ImmunoSEQ Data Assistant and ImmunoSEQ Analyzer, with V, D and J genes assigned per IMGT definitions. Clonality, with values ranging from 0 to 1, was calculated as one minus the normalized Shannon entropy of productive rearrangement frequencies. Only overrepresented clonotypes making up at least 0.05% of each patient's repertoire were included in the public clonotype analysis. Repertoires from about a dozen age-matched healthy donors in immuneACCESS were used as clonality controls. This is the immuneACCESS table as TCRdb keeps it, with only in-frame sequences that have V and J called. A part of the clones is gone; compared with another copy, unresolved V genes explain less than half, and the rest is unexplained. V and J calls and clone size are given by that table; D and trimming were obtained from the DNA. For this sample the table gives over 200,000 clones, of which more than 65% were detected only once. The top ten constitute about 6% of the sample.

What the time point label conveys for this sample: roughly 12 months on ibrutinib. For TCR beta library preparation, about 2 micrograms of genomic DNA were isolated from cryopreserved PBMCs. Longitudinal blood samples from CLL patients on ibrutinib monotherapy underwent high-throughput TCR beta sequencing. Patients were enrolled in a phase 2 open-label single-center ibrutinib monotherapy trial. Comments on this clone: Its cognate antigen has yet to be identified. Per-base quality was not reported, and no clone a single base away is much larger than it.

The CDR3 has 15 amino acids, counting the end cysteine and phenylalanine. The DNA shown is the 45-base CDR3, in frame from base 1. Reading the germline V gene gives CDR1 SGHDT and CDR2 YYEEEE. V lost 2 bases and J lost 5 bases; the stretch between them is 16 bases long. This TCR came from a human donor with chronic lymphocytic leukemia. Specimen: PBMCs, collected after 12 months of ibrutinib treatment. The rearrangement joined TRBV5-6 to TRBJ1-2, with a tentative D gene TRBD1 over 5 matching bases. The sequence in DNA is TGTGCCAGCAGCTTACCCGGGGGAGAGCGTTATGGCTACACCTTC. Translated, this is CASSLPGGERYGYTF.